Below are 20 T cell receptor beta chains sequenced from a single sample in a study of Graves' ophthalmopathy and Graves' hyperthyroidism. RNA transcripts yielded amplified TCR beta CDR3 regions. First-round RT-PCR used HTBI primers; second-round multiplex PCR followed. One entry per CDR3 protein results from TCRdb running MiXCR on the multiplex PCR reads. Of about 550,000 distinct CDR3 sequences in the sample, under 45% were seen once. Source material: peripheral blood or thyroid tissue (not recorded which). These receptor sequences come from an adult man with Graves' hyperthyroidism.

The chain employs TRBV10-2 and TRBJ1-5; D gene ambiguous. V shed 7 bases and J shed 5 bases, with 21 bases lying between them. Germline CDR1 and CDR2: WSHSY and SAAADI. The CDR3 loop spans 16 amino acids. The CDR3 bases are TGCGCCAGCACCGAGGCCAGCAGCTTAGACGATCAGCCCCAGCATTTT. Protein: CASTEASSLDDQPQHF.

This sequence joins TRBV9 and TRBJ1-1; no clear D. Trimming took 1 base from V and 7 from J, leaving 8 bases between them. The CDR3 totals 12 residues. CDR1 and CDR2 from the germline V gene are SGDLS and YYNGEE. The DNA for the CDR3 is TGTGCCAGCAGCGTATTAGGGTTTGAAGCTTTCTTT. Its translation is CASSVLGFEAFF.

The chain is built from TRBV7-2 and TRBJ2-7; 11 nucleotides match TRBD2. Per germline, CDR1 SGHTA and CDR2 FQGNSA. CDR3 length equals 17 residues. Trimming at V came to 6 bases and at J to 7 bases, leaving 17 bases not matched to a gene. The CDR3 loop reads CASSYRGRLAGGNEQYF. CDR3 coding DNA: TGTGCCAGCAGTTATCGCGGGAGGCTAGCGGGAGGTAATGAGCAGTACTTC.

Notes on this clonotype: The CDR3 end shows no conserved phenylalanine or tryptophan, and so a read error is likely. V is TRBV5-8 and J is TRBJ1-1; possible D gene TRBD1, 6 bases. The germline gives CDR1 SGHTS, CDR2 YDEGEE. This CDR3 is built from 11 residues. The V gene lost 7 bases and the J gene lost 7 bases, with 11 bases spanning the gap. CDR3 sequence reads: CASGGALEAFL. As DNA, the CDR3 is TGTGCCAGCGGGGGGGCACTTGAAGCTTTCCTT.

Concerning this clonotype itself: Because the CDR3 is missing its conserved closing phenylalanine or tryptophan, this is likely a read error. The DNA is left out, because the CDR3 cannot be placed on it with certainty; the CDR3 is given as TCRdb lists it. The chain is built from TRBV7-2 and TRBJ2-5; no check of the table's D call, TRBD2, against the DNA was made. Germline values: CDR1 SGHTA, CDR2 FQGNSA. A total of 10 residues make up the CDR3, ends included. The CDR3 is CASSLARRTS.

Points on this clonotype: It is unclear where the CDR3 begins or ends on the DNA, so no DNA is shown, and the CDR3 is as TCRdb lists it. The rearrangement joins TRBV11-2 to TRBJ2-2. A total of 12 residues make up the CDR3, ends included. Germline V lookup: CDR1 SGHAT, CDR2 FQNNGV. CDR3 residues: CASSLTTGSCFF.

This chain uses TRBV7-6 with TRBJ2-3; 9 nucleotides match TRBD1. The V and J ends lost 1 base and 1 base, in that order; junction bases with no gene match: 3. In germline, CDR1 is SGHVS, CDR2 FNYEAQ. The CDR3 consists of 16 residues. The CDR3 DNA sequence: TGTGCCAGCAGCTTAGGAGGGACAGGGCGCACAGATACGCAGTATTTT. Translation: CASSLGGTGRTDTQYF.

The table lists this clonotype with many counts. The chain uses TRBV4-1 and TRBJ1-2, with D possibly matching TRBD1 (5 bases). Between the trimmed V and J ends, which lost 0 bases and 4 bases, there was a span of 15 bases. Per germline, CDR1 MGHRA and CDR2 YSYEKL. The CDR3 spans 16 residues. As DNA, the CDR3 is TGCGCCAGCAGCCAAGATCAGGCCGGGACGCCCTATGGCTACACCTTC. Its translation: CASSQDQAGTPYGYTF.

The V gene is TRBV29-1, the J gene TRBJ2-7; tentative D call: TRBD1 (6 bases). Between the trimmed V and J ends, which lost 4 bases and 3 bases, there was a span of 16 bases. The CDR3 covers 14 residues. Germline lookup yields CDR1 SQVTM and CDR2 ANQGSEA. The CDR3: CSVAVQGKRYEQYF. The CDR3 DNA reads as TGCAGCGTTGCAGTCCAGGGGAAACGCTACGAGCAGTACTTC.

This chain uses TRBV29-1 with TRBJ2-2; maybe TRBD2 (7 bases). This CDR3 contains 15 residues. The V gene's germline CDR1 is SQVTM and CDR2 ANQGSEA. V was shortened by 4 bases and J by 1 base, with 13 bases between the two germline ends. The CDR3 DNA reads as TGCAGCGTTGGGGGGGGGGCCGGGAACACCGGGGAGCTGTTTTTT. Its protein product is CSVGGGAGNTGELFF.

The genes are TRBV7-9 and TRBJ2-2; 7 bases fit TRBD1. The CDR3 totals 18 residues. V trimming: 4 bases; J trimming: 5 bases; junction bases outside the gene matches: 16. Germline V gene data show CDR1 as SEHNR and CDR2 as FQNEAQ (reference sequence). The CDR3 spells CASSSTKTGSRSTGELFF. CDR3 nucleotide sequence: TGTGCCAGCAGCTCAACAAAGACAGGGTCGAGAAGTACCGGGGAGCTGTTTTTT. The full variable domain, with the rest looked up from reference TRBV7-9 and TRBJ2-2, is DTGVSQNPRHKITKRGQNVTFRCDPISEHNRLYWYRQTLGQGPEFLTYFQNEAQLEKSRLLSDRFSAERPKGSFSTLEIQRTEQGDSAMYLCASSSTKTGSRSTGELFFGEGSRLTVL.

This clonotype was found a few times. V usage is TRBV6-2 or TRBV6-3 and J usage is TRBJ1-5; D unresolved. The germline V gene encodes CDR1 MNHEY and CDR2 SVGEGT. The CDR3 contains 15 residues. Trimming shortened V by 1 base and J by 3 bases, and 10 bases separated the two germline ends. CDR3 sequence: CASSYWGDNNQPQHF. The CDR3 bases are TGTGCCAGCAGTTACTGGGGAGATAACAATCAGCCCCAGCATTTT.

The rearrangement links TRBV20-1 to TRBJ1-5; 8 nucleotides line up with TRBD1. This CDR3 region has 15 residues. The J segment lost 2 bases and the V segment lost 2 bases, leaving 5 bases of the junction unmatched. Germline CDR1 DFQATT, CDR2 SNEGSKA (reference sequence). CDR3 sequence reads: CSARQGAVGNQPQHF. CDR3 sequence (DNA): TGCAGTGCTAGACAGGGGGCCGTTGGCAATCAGCCCCAGCATTTT.

The chain uses TRBV5-1 and TRBJ2-2, with 7 bases fitting TRBD2. The CDR3 length is 17 residues. Germline-derived CDR1 and CDR2 are SGHRS and YFSETQ. V shed 2 bases and J 0 bases; nucleotides not matched to a gene: 7. The CDR3 DNA is TGCGCCAGCAGCTTTCCGGGGAGGGACCCGAACACCGGGGAGCTGTTTTTT. It is translated as CASSFPGRDPNTGELFF.

This clonotype was seen repeatedly, ten times or more. The chain joins TRBV7-8 to TRBJ1-1, with no clear D. V gave up 1 base and J gave up 0 bases, with 6 bases separating them. Germline V gene data show CDR1 as SGHVS and CDR2 as FQNEAQ. The CDR3 is 14 amino acids. CDR3 protein: CASSLDMVNTEAFF. The CDR3 region has the DNA TGTGCCAGCAGCTTAGACATGGTGAACACTGAAGCTTTCTTT.

This clonotype came up a few times. The V and J genes are TRBV7-8 and TRBJ2-7; possibly TRBD1 or TRBD2 for D (5 bases each). Between the trimmed V and J ends, which lost 5 bases and 5 bases, there was a span of 19 bases. CDR3 length: 15 amino acids. Looked up from germline, CDR1 is SGHVS and CDR2 is FQNEAQ. CDR3 DNA sequence: TGTGCCAGCAGCCCCCGGGGCAGGGAGATGAACGAGCAGTACTTC. It yields the protein CASSPRGREMNEQYF. Supplemented by reference TRBV7-8 and TRBJ2-7, the full variable domain reads GAGVSQSPRYKVAKRGQDVALRCDPISGHVSLFWYQQALGQGPEFLTYFQNEAQLDKSGLPSDRFFAERPEGSVSTLKIQRTQQEDSAVYLCASSPRGREMNEQYFGPGTRLTVT.

A few counts support this clonotype. The chain combines TRBV19 with TRBJ1-6, with D perhaps matching TRBD1 (6 bases). Germline V CDR1 and CDR2: LNHDA, SQIVND (reference sequence). The V and J ends lost 7 bases and 7 bases respectively, with 14 bases between them. The CDR3 totals 14 residues. The DNA of the CDR3 is TGTGCCAGTATGTCGGACAGTCCCAATTCACCCCTCCACTTT. It encodes CASMSDSPNSPLHF.

This clonotype was seen at least ten times. The CDR3 sequence: CASSLASQGAGELFF. In nucleotides, the CDR3 is TGTGCCAGCAGCTTGGCATCCCAGGGTGCCGGGGAGCTGTTTTTT. The V and J genes are TRBV5-8 and TRBJ2-2, with D perhaps TRBD1 (5 bases). V lost 0 bases, J lost 6 bases, and 12 bases lay in between. Germline assignment: CDR1 SGHTS and CDR2 YDEGEE. The CDR3 runs 15 residues.

This rearrangement joins TRBV10-3 to TRBJ2-7, with 7 bases lining up with TRBD2. Trimming at V came to 0 bases and at J to 5 bases, leaving 10 bases not matched to a gene. Germline V gene data show CDR1 as ENHRY and CDR2 as SYGVKD. This CDR3 is 16 amino acids long. CDR3 sequence reads: CAISESDRGSIHEQYF. Here the CDR3 DNA reads TGTGCCATCAGTGAGTCGGATCGCGGGAGTATCCACGAGCAGTACTTC.

This clonotype showed up just once. The chain carries TRBV29-1 and TRBJ1-2; 11 positions agree with TRBD1. V was clipped by 7 bases and J by 3 bases; unmatched bases: 7. The CDR3 consists of 14 residues. In germline, CDR1 is SQVTM, CDR2 ANQGSEA. The CDR3 DNA sequence: TGCAGCGCGGGACAGGGGGGCAATGACTATGGCTACACCTTC. Translated: CSAGQGGNDYGYTF.